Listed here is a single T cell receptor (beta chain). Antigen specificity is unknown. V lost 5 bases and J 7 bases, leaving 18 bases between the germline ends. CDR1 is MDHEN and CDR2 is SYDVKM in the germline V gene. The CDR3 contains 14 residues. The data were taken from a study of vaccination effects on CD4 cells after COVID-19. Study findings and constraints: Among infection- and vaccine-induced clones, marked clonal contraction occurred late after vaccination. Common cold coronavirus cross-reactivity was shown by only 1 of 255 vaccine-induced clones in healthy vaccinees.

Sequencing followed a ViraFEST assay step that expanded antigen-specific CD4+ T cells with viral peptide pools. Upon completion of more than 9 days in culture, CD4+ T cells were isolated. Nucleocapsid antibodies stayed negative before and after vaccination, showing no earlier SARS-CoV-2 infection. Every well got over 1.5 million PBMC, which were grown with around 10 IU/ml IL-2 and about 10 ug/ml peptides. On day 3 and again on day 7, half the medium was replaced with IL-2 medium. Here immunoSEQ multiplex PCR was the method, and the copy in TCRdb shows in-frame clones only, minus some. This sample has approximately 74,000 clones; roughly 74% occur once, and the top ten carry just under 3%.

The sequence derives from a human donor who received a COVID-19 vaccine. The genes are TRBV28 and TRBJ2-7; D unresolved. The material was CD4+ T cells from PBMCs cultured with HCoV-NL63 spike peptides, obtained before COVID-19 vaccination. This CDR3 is CASSPTSPAKEQYV. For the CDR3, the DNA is TGTGCCAGCAGTCCTACAAGTCCGGCGAAAGAGCAGTACGTC.